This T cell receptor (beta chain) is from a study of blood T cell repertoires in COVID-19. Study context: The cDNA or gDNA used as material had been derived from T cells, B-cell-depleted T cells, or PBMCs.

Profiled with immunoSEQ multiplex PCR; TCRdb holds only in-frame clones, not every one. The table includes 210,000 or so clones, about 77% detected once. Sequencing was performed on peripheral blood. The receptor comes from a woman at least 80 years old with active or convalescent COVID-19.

The CDR3 sequence is CASSFSGGGGYTF. In DNA form, the CDR3 reads TGTGCCAGCAGTTTCTCGGGGGGCGGTGGCTACACCTTC. The J gene is TRBJ1-2, the V gene TRBV28; a possible D gene is TRBD1 (6 bases). From germline, CDR1 is MDHEN and CDR2 SYDVKM. The ends were cut back, 3 bases at V and 7 bases at J, with 12 bases in the middle. There are 13 residues in the CDR3.